This is a list of T cell receptor beta chains from one sample in a study of control samples from healthy donors and cancer patients. TCRdb's table, derived via immunoSEQ multiplex PCR, lists solely in-frame clones and lacks some. This sample carries approximately 150,000 clones, roughly 89% of them seen once, and the ten largest clones take 4.9%. Specimen: blood. The receptors originated from a man aged 25 to 40 in good health. Each CDR3 is given with its conserved first and last residue. The order of the fields is J gene, V gene, clone size, D gene, CDR3 DNA, CDR3 protein. A D gene is named only where the DNA matches it firmly. Not all rows give a size; the values are once, few, many and, for expanded clones, a class.

TRBJ1-2 TRBV9 . TRBD1 TGTGCCAGCAGCGTAGCTACGACAGGGGCTAAAGCACTATATGGCTACACCTTC CASSVATTGAKALYGYTF
TRBJ2-3 TRBV11-3 . . TGTGCCAGCAGCTTGGGGGATTCTAGCACAGATACGCAGTATTTT CASSLGDSSTDTQYF
TRBJ1-5 TRBV5-1 once TRBD1 TGCGCCAGCAGCCCCCCACCCGTGGACAGGGAGGTAGAGCCCCAGCATTTT CASSPPPVDREVEPQHF
TRBJ1-1 TRBV9 . . TGTGCCAGCAGCGGAGGGGTGGGGAACACTGAAGCTTTCTTT CASSGGVGNTEAFF
TRBJ1-5 TRBV30 . . TGTGCCTGGAGTCCACAGAGCAATCAGCCCCAGCATTTT CAWSPQSNQPQHF
TRBJ1-5 TRBV11-3 few TRBD1 TGTGCCAGCAGCTTGGCAGGGGGGCCCCAGCATTTT CASSLAGGPQHF
TRBJ1-4 TRBV7-9 . . TGTGCCAGCAGCCCCAGGAGCAGCGGGGGCTGGGAAAAACTGTTTTTT CASSPRSSGGWEKLFF
TRBJ2-1 TRBV5-1 . TRBD2 TGCGCCAGCAGCTTGGGACTAGCGGGTAACAATGAGCAGTTCTTC CASSLGLAGNNEQFF
TRBJ1-1 TRBV7-9 . TRBD1 TGTGCCAGCAGCGCCCAGGGGGGCATGAACACTGAAGCTTTCTTT CASSAQGGMNTEAFF
TRBJ2-5 TRBV19 once . TGTGCCAGTGGGGGCCAAGAGACCCAGTACTTC CASGGQETQYF
TRBJ2-1 TRBV18 . . TGTGCCAGCTCACCAGGCTCCAATGAGCAGTTCTTC CASSPGSNEQFF
TRBJ2-5 TRBV5-5 . . TGTGCCAGCAGCTTTACTGGCAGGGTGGTGGAGACCCAGTACTTC CASSFTGRVVETQYF
TRBJ2-7 TRBV7-9 . . TGTGCCAGCAGCTTTCCGGTAGGCGAGCAGTACTTC CASSFPVGEQYF
TRBJ2-7 TRBV5-5 . TRBD1 TGTGCCAGCAGCGAGACAGGGGGAAGGACCTACGAGCAGTACTTC CASSETGGRTYEQYF
TRBJ2-1 TRBV19 . . TGTGCCAGTAGTGTCCAAAATGAGCAGTTCTTC CASSVQNEQFF
TRBJ1-1 TRBV28 . TRBD1 TGTGCCAGCAGGATAGACAGGGGAGTGGGTGAAGCTTTCTTT CASRIDRGVGEAFF